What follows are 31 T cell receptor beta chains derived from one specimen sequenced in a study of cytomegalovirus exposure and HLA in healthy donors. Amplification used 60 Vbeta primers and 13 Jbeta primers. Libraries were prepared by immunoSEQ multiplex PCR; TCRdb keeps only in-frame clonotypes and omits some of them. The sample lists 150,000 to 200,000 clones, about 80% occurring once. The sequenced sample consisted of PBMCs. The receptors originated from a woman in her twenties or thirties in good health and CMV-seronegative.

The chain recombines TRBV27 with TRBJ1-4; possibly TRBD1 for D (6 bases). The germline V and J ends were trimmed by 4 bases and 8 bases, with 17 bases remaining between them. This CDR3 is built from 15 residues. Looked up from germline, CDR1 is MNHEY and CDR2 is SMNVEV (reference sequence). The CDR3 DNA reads TGTGCCAGCAGTTACTACTCAGGGGTGAAGGAAAAACTGTTTTTT. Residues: CASSYYSGVKEKLFF. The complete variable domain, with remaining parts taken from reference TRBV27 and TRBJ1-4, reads EAQVTQNPRYLITVTGKKLTVTCSQNMNHEYMSWYRQDPGLGLRQIYYSMNVEVTDKGDVPEGYKVSRKEKRNFPLILESPSPNQTSLYFCASSYYSGVKEKLFFGSGTQLSVL.

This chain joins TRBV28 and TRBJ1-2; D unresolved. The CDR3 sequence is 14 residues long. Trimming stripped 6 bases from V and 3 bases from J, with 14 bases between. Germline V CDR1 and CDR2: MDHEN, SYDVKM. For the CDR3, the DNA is TGTGCCAGCAGGATAGTCGGCGGCCACTATGGCTACACCTTC. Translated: CASRIVGGHYGYTF.

For the CDR3, the DNA is TGTGCCAGCAGCCCCGGGACAAGCCTTCAAGAGCAGTACTTC. It is translated as CASSPGTSLQEQYF. The chain uses TRBV28 and TRBJ2-7; D is possibly TRBD1 (6 bases). Germline assignment: CDR1 MDHEN and CDR2 SYDVKM. The CDR3 consists of 14 residues. Trimming pared 6 bases from V and 7 bases from J, leaving 19 bases between.

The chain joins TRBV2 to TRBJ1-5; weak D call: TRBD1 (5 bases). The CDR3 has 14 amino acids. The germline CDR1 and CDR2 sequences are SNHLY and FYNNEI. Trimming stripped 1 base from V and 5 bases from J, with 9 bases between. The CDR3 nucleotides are TGTGCCAGCAGTGAAGGTCCAGGGCATCAGCCCCAGCATTTT. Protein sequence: CASSEGPGHQPQHF. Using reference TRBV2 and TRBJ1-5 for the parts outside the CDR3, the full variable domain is EPEVTQTPSHQVTQMGQEVILRCVPISNHLYFYWYRQILGQKVEFLVSFYNNEISEKSEIFDDQFSVERPDGSNFTLKIRSTKLEDSAMYFCASSEGPGHQPQHFGDGTRLSIL.

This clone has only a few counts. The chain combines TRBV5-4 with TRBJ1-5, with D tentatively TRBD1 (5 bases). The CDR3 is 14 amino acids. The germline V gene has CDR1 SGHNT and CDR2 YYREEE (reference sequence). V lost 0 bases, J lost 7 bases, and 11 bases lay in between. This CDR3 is CASSLAGGDQPQHF. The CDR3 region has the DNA TGTGCCAGCAGCTTGGCCGGGGGGGACCAGCCCCAGCATTTT.

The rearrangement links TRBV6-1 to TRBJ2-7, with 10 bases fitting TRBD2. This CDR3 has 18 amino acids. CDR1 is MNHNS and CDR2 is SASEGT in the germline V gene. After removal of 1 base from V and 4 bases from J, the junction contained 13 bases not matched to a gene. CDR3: CASSEVRSGGVARYEQYF. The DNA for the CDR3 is TGTGCCAGCAGTGAAGTCCGGAGCGGGGGGGTTGCCCGATACGAGCAGTACTTC.

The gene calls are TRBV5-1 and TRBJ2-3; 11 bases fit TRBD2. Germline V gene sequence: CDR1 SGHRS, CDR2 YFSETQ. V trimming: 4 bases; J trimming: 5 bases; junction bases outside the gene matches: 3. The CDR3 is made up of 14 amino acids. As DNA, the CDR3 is TGCGCCAGCAGCCCCGGACTAGCGGGAGATACGCAGTATTTT. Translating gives CASSPGLAGDTQYF.

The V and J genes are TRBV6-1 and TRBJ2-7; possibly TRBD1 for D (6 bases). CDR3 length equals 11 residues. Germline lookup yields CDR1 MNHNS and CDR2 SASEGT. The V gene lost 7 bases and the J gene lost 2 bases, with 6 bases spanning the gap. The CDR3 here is CASNRAYEQYF. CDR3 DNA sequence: TGTGCCAGCAACAGGGCCTACGAGCAGTACTTC.

The CDR3 loop is CASSQQMGHLTYEQYF. The CDR3 DNA is TGCGCCAGCAGCCAGCAGATGGGACATCTCACCTACGAGCAGTACTTC. The chain is built from TRBV4-3 and TRBJ2-7, with D possibly being TRBD1 (6 bases). V dropped 3 bases and J dropped 2 bases, with 17 bases sitting between them. Germline values: CDR1 LGHNA, CDR2 YSLEER. The length of the CDR3 is 16 residues.

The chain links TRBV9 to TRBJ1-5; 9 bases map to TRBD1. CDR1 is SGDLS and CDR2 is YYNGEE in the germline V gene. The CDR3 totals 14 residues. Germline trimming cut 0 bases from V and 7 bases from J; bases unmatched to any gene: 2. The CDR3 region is CASSVEGQGQPQHF. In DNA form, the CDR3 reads TGTGCCAGCAGCGTAGAGGGACAGGGACAGCCCCAGCATTTT.

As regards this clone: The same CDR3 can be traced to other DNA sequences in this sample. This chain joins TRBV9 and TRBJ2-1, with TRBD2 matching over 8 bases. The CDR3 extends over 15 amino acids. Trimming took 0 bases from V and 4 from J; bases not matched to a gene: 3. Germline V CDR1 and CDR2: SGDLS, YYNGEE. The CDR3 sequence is CASSVGTSGYNEQFF. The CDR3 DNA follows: TGTGCCAGCAGCGTAGGCACTAGCGGATACAATGAGCAGTTCTTC.

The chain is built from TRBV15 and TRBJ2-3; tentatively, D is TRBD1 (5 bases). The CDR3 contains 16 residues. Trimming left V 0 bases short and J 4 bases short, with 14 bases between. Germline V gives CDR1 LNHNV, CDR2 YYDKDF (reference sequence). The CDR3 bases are TGTGCCACCAGCAGAGATAATCAGGGATATTCAGATACGCAGTATTTT. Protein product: CATSRDNQGYSDTQYF.

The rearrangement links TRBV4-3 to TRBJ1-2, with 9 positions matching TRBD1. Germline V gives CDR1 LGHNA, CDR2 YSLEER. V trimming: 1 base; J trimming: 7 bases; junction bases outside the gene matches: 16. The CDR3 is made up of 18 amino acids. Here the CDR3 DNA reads TGCGCCAGCAGCCAAGGGAAGACTCCGGGACAGGGATCTCGTGGCTACACCTTC. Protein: CASSQGKTPGQGSRGYTF.

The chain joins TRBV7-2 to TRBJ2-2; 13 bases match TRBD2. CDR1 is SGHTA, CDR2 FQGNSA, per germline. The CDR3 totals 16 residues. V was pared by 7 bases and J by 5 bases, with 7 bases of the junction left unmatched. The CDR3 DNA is TGTGCCAGCACCGGACTAGCGGGAGCGCGTACCGGGGAGCTGTTTTTT. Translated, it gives CASTGLAGARTGELFF.

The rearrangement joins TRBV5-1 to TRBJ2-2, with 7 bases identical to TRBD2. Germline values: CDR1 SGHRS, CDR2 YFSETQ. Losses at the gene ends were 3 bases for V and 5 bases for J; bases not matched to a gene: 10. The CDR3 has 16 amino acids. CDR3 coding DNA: TGCGCCAGCAGCTGGGGAGGGGCTAGCGAGACCGGGGAGCTGTTTTTT. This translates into CASSWGGASETGELFF.

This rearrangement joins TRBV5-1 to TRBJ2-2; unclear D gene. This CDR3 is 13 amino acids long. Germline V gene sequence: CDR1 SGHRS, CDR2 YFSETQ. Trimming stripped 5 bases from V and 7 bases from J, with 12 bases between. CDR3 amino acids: CASRTVSSGELFF. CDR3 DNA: TGCGCCAGCAGGACTGTGAGCAGCGGGGAGCTGTTTTTT.

The CDR3 DNA reads as TGTGCCAGCAGCTTAGATTGGGACAGTTATTACGAGCAGTACTTC. The encoded protein is CASSLDWDSYYEQYF. The V gene is TRBV11-2, the J gene TRBJ2-7; 7 bases are a match to TRBD1. With V trimmed by 0 bases and J by 4 bases, 6 bases remained unmatched. Germline V gives CDR1 SGHAT, CDR2 FQNNGV. This CDR3 is 15 amino acids long.

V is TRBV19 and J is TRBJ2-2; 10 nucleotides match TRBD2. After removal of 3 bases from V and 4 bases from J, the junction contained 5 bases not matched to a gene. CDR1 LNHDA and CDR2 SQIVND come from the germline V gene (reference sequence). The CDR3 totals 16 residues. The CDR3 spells CASSMVAGGRTGELFF. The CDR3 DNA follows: TGTGCCAGTAGTATGGTAGCGGGGGGCCGCACCGGGGAGCTGTTTTTT.

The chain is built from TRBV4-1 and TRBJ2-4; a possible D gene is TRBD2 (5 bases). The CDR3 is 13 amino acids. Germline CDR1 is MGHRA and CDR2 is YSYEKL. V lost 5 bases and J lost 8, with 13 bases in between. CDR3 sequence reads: CASSLAGLDIQYF. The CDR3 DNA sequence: TGCGCCAGCAGCTTGGCAGGACTTGACATTCAGTACTTC.

The CDR3 DNA reads TGTGCCACCAGCAGAGATGTGCGGCTCTACGAGCAGTACTTC. Translation gives CATSRDVRLYEQYF. The V call is TRBV15, the J call TRBJ2-7; D unclear. Trimming shortened V by 0 bases and J by 3 bases, and 9 bases separated the two germline ends. The germline V gene has CDR1 LNHNV and CDR2 YYDKDF (reference sequence). The CDR3 totals 14 residues. The full variable domain, its missing parts supplied by reference TRBV15 and TRBJ2-7, is DAMVIQNPRYQVTQFGKPVTLSCSQTLNHNVMYWYQQKSSQAPKLLFHYYDKDFNNEADTPDNFQSRRPNTSFCFLDIRSPGLGDTAMYLCATSRDVRLYEQYFGPGTRLTVT.

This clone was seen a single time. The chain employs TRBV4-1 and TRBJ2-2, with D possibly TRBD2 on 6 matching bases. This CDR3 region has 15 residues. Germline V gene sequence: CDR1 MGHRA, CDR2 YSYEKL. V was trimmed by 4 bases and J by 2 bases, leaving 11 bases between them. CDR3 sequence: CASSPSGPNTGELFF. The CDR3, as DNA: TGCGCCAGCAGCCCGAGCGGGCCCAACACCGGGGAGCTGTTTTTT.

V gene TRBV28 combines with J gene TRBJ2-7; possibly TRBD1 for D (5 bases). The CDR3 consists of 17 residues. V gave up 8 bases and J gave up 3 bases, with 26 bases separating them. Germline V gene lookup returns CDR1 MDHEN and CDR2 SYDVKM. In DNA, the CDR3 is TGTGCCAGCCCCTCGCCAGTGGACATCCAAGCACACTACGAGCAGTACTTC. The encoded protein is CASPSPVDIQAHYEQYF.

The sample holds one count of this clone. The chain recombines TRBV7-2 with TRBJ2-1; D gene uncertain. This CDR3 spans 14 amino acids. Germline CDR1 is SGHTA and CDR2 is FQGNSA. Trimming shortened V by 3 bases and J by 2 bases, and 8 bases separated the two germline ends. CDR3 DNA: TGTGCCAGCAGCTTCGGCCGGGCCTACAATGAGCAGTTCTTC. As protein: CASSFGRAYNEQFF.

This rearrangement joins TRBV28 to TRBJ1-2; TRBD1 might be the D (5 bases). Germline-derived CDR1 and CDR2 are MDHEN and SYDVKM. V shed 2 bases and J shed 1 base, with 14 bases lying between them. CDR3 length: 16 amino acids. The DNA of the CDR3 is TGTGCCAGCAGTTTAGGGGCCGCCCGCGTTAACTATGGCTACACCTTC. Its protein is CASSLGAARVNYGYTF.

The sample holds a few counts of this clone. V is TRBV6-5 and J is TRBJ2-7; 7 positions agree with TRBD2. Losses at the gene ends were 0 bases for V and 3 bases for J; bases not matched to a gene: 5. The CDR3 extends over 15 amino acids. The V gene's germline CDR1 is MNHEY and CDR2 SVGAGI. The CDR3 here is CASSYSEREVYEQYF. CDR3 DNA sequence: TGTGCCAGCAGTTACTCCGAGCGGGAAGTCTACGAGCAGTACTTC.

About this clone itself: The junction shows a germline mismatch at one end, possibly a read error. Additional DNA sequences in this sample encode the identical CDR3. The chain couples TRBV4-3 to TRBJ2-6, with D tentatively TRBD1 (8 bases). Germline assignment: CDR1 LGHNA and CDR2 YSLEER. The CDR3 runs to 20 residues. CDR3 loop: CASSQSMGAQGGTGANVLTF. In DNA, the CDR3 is TGCGCCAGCAGCCAATCCATGGGCGCACAGGGGGGGACCGGGGCCAACGTCCTGACCTTC.

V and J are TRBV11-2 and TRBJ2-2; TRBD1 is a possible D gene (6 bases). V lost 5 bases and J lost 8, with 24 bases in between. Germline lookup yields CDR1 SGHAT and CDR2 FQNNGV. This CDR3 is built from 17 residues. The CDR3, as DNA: TGTGCCAGCAGCCCCCAGTTCGGGCAGGGGATGAATGGGGAGCTGTTTTTT. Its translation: CASSPQFGQGMNGELFF.

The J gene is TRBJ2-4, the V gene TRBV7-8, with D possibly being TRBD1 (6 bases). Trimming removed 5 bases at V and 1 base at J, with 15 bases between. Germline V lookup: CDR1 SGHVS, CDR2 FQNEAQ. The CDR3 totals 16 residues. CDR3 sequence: CASSPTGWGAKNIQYF. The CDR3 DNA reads TGTGCCAGCAGCCCAACAGGGTGGGGGGCCAAAAACATTCAGTACTTC. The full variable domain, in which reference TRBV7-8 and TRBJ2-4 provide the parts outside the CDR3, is GAGVSQSPRYKVAKRGQDVALRCDPISGHVSLFWYQQALGQGPEFLTYFQNEAQLDKSGLPSDRFFAERPEGSVSTLKIQRTQQEDSAVYLCASSPTGWGAKNIQYFGAGTRLSVL.

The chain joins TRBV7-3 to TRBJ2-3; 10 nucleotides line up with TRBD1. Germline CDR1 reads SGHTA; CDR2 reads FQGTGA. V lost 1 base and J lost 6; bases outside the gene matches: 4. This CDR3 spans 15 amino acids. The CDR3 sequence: CASSLRTGGSDTQYF. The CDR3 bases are TGTGCCAGCAGCTTAAGGACAGGGGGTAGCGATACGCAGTATTTT.

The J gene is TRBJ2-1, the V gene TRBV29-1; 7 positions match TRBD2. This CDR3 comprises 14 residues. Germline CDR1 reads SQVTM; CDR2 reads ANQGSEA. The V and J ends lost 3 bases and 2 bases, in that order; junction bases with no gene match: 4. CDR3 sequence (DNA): TGCAGCGTTGAGGGCGGGGGAACCTACAATGAGCAGTTCTTC. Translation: CSVEGGGTYNEQFF.

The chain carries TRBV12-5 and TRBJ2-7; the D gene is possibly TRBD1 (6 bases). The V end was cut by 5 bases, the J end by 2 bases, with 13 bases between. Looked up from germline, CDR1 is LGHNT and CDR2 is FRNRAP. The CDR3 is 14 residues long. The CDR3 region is CASGLLDSPYEQYF. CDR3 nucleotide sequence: TGTGCTAGTGGTCTCTTGGACAGTCCCTACGAGCAGTACTTC.